Sequencing of this TCR beta chain was carried out in a study of cytomegalovirus exposure and HLA in healthy donors. The V gene's germline CDR1 is SGHDT and CDR2 YYEEEE. The trim removed 4 bases at V and 4 bases at J, leaving 8 bases unmatched. CDR3 length: 16 amino acids. The PCR contained 60 Vbeta and 13 Jbeta primers. Method: immunoSEQ multiplex PCR; TCRdb's copy keeps in-frame clones and lacks some. The data show tens of thousands of clones, around 65% seen once. The rearrangement links TRBV5-6 to TRBJ2-2; 9 bases are a match to TRBD1. This receptor was obtained from a man aged 60 to 75 in good health and CMV-seropositive. Input material: PBMCs. CDR3 amino acids: CASSPLDRGSTGELFF. CDR3 bases: TGTGCCAGCAGCCCCCTGGACAGGGGAAGCACCGGGGAGCTGTTTTTT.